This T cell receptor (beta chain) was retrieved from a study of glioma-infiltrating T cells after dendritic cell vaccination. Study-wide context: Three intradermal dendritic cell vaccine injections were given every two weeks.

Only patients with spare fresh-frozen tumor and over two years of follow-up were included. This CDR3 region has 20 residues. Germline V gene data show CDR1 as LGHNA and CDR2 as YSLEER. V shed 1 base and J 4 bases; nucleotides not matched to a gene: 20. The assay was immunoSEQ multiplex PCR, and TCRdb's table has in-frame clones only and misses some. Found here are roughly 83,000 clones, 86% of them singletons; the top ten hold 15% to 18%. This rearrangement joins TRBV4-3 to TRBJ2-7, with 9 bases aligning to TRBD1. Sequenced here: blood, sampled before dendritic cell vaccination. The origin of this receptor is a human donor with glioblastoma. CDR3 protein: CASSQVLPGQGVLGRYEQYF. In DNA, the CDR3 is TGCGCCAGCAGCCAAGTTCTCCCGGGACAGGGAGTCCTTGGACGTTACGAGCAGTACTTC.